The present TCR beta chain was sequenced within a study of T cell repertoires in cytomegalovirus infection. Study details: The authors used CMV epitopes that were HLA-C-restricted (recently identified) and HLA-B-restricted (well studied). CMV infection and matching HLA type were both indicated by public TCR beta signatures. Points from the study as a whole: In two of eight donors, the top clonotype was HLA-C-restricted CMV-specific. Pooled public TCR beta family frequency picked out CMV carriers with the relevant HLA.

TCRdb fed the reads into MiXCR, producing one record per CDR3 protein. This table holds around 300,000 distinct CDR3 sequences, around a quarter found once. This clonotype was counted a few times. What it binds is unknown. Germline loops: CDR1 SGHTA, CDR2 FQGNSA. V was pared by 2 bases and J by 5 bases, with 17 bases between. This CDR3 has 16 amino acids. This clonotype was sampled from a human donor in good health (CMV status not recorded). Some clones in this sample may be carry-over from other donors' samples. This sample comprised cultured PBMCs, obtained from culture after CMV antigen stimulation. V and J are TRBV7-2 and TRBJ2-3, with D perhaps given as TRBD1 or TRBD2 (5 bases each). DNA of the CDR3: TGTGCCAGCAGCTTAACGGCCCCGGGACGGAGAGATACGCAGTATTTT. Translating gives CASSLTAPGRRDTQYF.